Shown below are 10 T cell receptor beta chains from a single sample sequenced in a study of T-cell memory formation after mild COVID-19. TCRdb recomputed calls from the 5' RACE reads with MiXCR, one row per CDR3 protein. The table shows 70,000 to 95,000 distinct CDR3 sequences, with about 13% occurring only once. Sequenced input: PBMCs or a T cell subset sorted from them (not recorded which). The receptors derive from a man in his late teens or twenties who had mild COVID-19 (a few samples of this study predate the infection). Cell type and time point are not known.

This chain links TRBV30 with TRBJ2-1; no clear D. The length of the CDR3 is 11 residues. In germline, CDR1 is GTSNPN, CDR2 SVGIG (reference sequence). V was pared by 3 bases and J by 4 bases, with 4 bases between. In DNA, the CDR3 is TGTGCCTGGAGGGCGTACAATGAGCAGTTCTTC. Amino acids: CAWRAYNEQFF.

This clonotype was detected ten times or more. The chain uses TRBV21-1 and TRBJ2-3; TRBD2, the table's D call, was not compared with the DNA. TRBV21-1 constitutes a pseudogene. This CDR3 is built from 14 residues. This chain's CDR3 is CASAREGGGDTQYF. The CDR3 DNA follows: TGTGCCAGCGCCCGGGAGGGAGGTGGAGATACGCAGTATTTT.

This clonotype was counted between two and nine times. The gene calls are TRBV3-1 and TRBJ2-1; D is uncertain. CDR1 is LGHDT and CDR2 is YNNKEL in the germline V gene (reference sequence). The CDR3 runs 14 residues. V was pared by 0 bases and J by 4 bases, with 7 bases between. The DNA of the CDR3 is TGTGCCAGCAGCCAAGATAACCGTTACAATGAGCAGTTCTTC. Translating it yields CASSQDNRYNEQFF.

V is TRBV7-2 and J is TRBJ1-2; TRBD1 might be the D (6 bases). Per the germline V gene, CDR1 is SGHTA and CDR2 is FQGNSA. The ends were cut back, 4 bases at V and 2 bases at J, with 11 bases in the middle. The length of the CDR3 is 14 residues. The CDR3 loop reads CASSSSTGNYGYTF. The CDR3 nucleotides read TGTGCCAGCAGCTCCTCGACAGGAAACTATGGCTACACCTTC.

A few counts support this clonotype. The J gene is TRBJ2-1, the V gene TRBV10-2, with D perhaps being TRBD1 or TRBD2 (6 bases each). CDR3 length equals 17 residues. The V gene lost 8 bases and the J gene lost 0 bases, with 20 bases spanning the gap. Germline V gene lookup returns CDR1 WSHSY and CDR2 SAAADI. CDR3 in DNA: TGCGCCAGCTGCACGGGTTCATCGGGGGCCTCCTACAATGAGCAGTTCTTC. This gives the protein CASCTGSSGASYNEQFF.

This sequence joins TRBV29-1 and TRBJ2-3; D gene unclear. The V and J ends lost 7 bases and 4 bases respectively, with 6 bases between them. Germline CDR1 and CDR2: SQVTM and ANQGSEA. The CDR3 sequence is 10 residues long. The CDR3: CSAGPDTQYF. The CDR3 nucleotides read TGCAGCGCGGGCCCAGATACGCAGTATTTT.

V and J are TRBV4-3 and TRBJ1-5; weak D call: TRBD1 (5 bases). The CDR3 consists of 15 residues. V lost 6 bases and J lost 7, with 19 bases in between. Germline loops: CDR1 LGHNA, CDR2 YSLEER. In DNA form, the CDR3 reads TGCGCCAGCAGACCCGACAGAAGGGCCGGGCAGCCCCAGCATTTT. It yields the protein CASRPDRRAGQPQHF.

V gene TRBV4-3 combines with J gene TRBJ2-2; TRBD1 matches 7 bases. The junction had 14 bases not matched to a gene; V was cut back by 5 bases and J by 5 bases. Per germline, CDR1 LGHNA and CDR2 YSLEER. CDR3 length equals 17 residues. CDR3 in amino acids: CASSDRRSGGRTGELFF. Written as DNA, the CDR3 is TGCGCCAGCAGCGACCGAAGGTCAGGGGGAAGAACCGGGGAGCTGTTTTTT.

The V and J genes are TRBV6-5 and TRBJ1-2; D unresolved. Germline CDR1 is MNHEY and CDR2 is SVGAGI. CDR3 length: 15 residues. The ends were cut back, 2 bases at V and 6 bases at J, with 16 bases in the middle. The CDR3 nucleotides read TGTGCCAGCAGTTACGGTAGGACGTCGGGGAATGGCTACACCTTC. As protein: CASSYGRTSGNGYTF.

The chain recombines TRBV27 with TRBJ2-7, with no clear D. The germline V gene encodes CDR1 MNHEY and CDR2 SMNVEV (reference sequence). The germline V and J ends were trimmed by 4 bases and 0 bases, with 1 base remaining between them. The CDR3 covers 11 residues. The DNA of the CDR3 is TGTGCCAGCAGTTGCTCCTACGAGCAGTACGTC. Translation gives CASSCSYEQYV.